One and the same sample provided the 4 T cell receptor beta chains below, sequenced in a study of shared clonotypes between healthy human individuals. This table comes from immunoSEQ multiplex PCR, and its TCRdb copy is limited to in-frame clones, with some not included. The table shows 900,000 to 1,200,000 clones, with about 80% occurring only once. The sample consisted of memory CD4+ T cells from PBMCs. Regarding subset: CD45RA-negative fraction. The receptors come from a man aged 18-30 years in good health. Some clones in this sample may be carry-over from other donors' samples.

This clone has only one observation. Being one base from a much bigger clone, this may be a read error. The genes are TRBV7-2 and TRBJ2-5; either TRBD1 or TRBD2 may fit D (5 bases each). CDR3 length: 13 residues. CDR1 is SGHTA and CDR2 is FQGNSA in the germline V gene. V was pared by 5 bases and J by 2 bases, with 9 bases between. The CDR3 DNA sequence: TGTGCCAGCAGCCCGGGACGACAAGAGACCCAGTACTTC. It yields the protein CASSPGRQETQYF.

The chain links TRBV28 to TRBJ1-3, with D tentatively TRBD1 (5 bases). The CDR3 has 16 amino acids. Trimming removed 4 bases at V and 6 bases at J, with 19 bases between. The germline CDR1 and CDR2 sequences are MDHEN and SYDVKM. The CDR3 DNA sequence: TGTGCCAGCAGTTCTCAGGGTTCCTACGCTGCAAACACCATATATTTT. It is translated as CASSSQGSYAANTIYF.

The rearrangement links TRBV11-2 to TRBJ2-5; D unresolved. Trimming cost V 3 bases and J 5 bases, with 16 bases left between them. The germline V gene has CDR1 SGHAT and CDR2 FQNNGV. The CDR3 is 15 amino acids. The CDR3 region has the DNA TGTGCCAGCAGCTTTTTCGACACACCGAGGGAGACCCAGTACTTC. Translated, it gives CASSFFDTPRETQYF.

The chain is built from TRBV11-3 and TRBJ2-2; maybe TRBD1 (6 bases). Trimming took 5 bases from V and 3 from J, leaving 13 bases between them. This CDR3 is 15 amino acids long. Germline V gene data show CDR1 as SGHNT and CDR2 as YENEEA. The CDR3, as DNA: TGTGCCAGCAGCCCAATAAACAGGGACACCGGGGAGCTGTTTTTT. It is translated as CASSPINRDTGELFF.